This T cell receptor beta chain originates from a study of OX40 agonist ivuxolimab in advanced cancers. In the study overall: Therapy given before enrollment (anti-PD-1, anti-PD-L1 or anti-CTLA-4) was allowed, and around 41% had some.

The assay was immunoSEQ multiplex PCR, and TCRdb's table has in-frame clones only and misses some. The sample contains 90,000 to 100,000 clones, 88% of which appear only once. In regard to this clone: Its antigen is undetermined.

Study outcomes and limitations: Several nonresponders also turned out to have low normalized T-cell clonal expansion.

Germline V lookup: CDR1 SNHLY, CDR2 FYNNEI. CDR3 size: 15 residues. The junction had 4 bases not matched to a gene; V was cut back by 6 bases and J by 0 bases. The input for sequencing was CD4+ or CD8+ T cells sorted from blood, taken in a trial of the OX40 agonist ivuxolimab. The V and J genes are TRBV2 and TRBJ1-4, with TRBD1 matching 7 bases. This sequence was found in an adult with an advanced solid tumor such as melanoma, head and neck, liver or kidney cancer. CDR3 protein: CASRGGQATNEKLFF. The CDR3 coding sequence is TGTGCCAGCAGGGGAGGACAGGCAACTAATGAAAAACTGTTTTTT.